These T cell receptor beta chains were read from a single sample in a study of OX40 agonist ivuxolimab in advanced cancers. Sequencing was performed with immunoSEQ multiplex PCR; in TCRdb, only in-frame clones are kept and a portion is missing. The data contain 35,000 to 40,000 clones, approximately 86% of them singletons. Sequencing used CD4+ or CD8+ T cells sorted from blood, obtained in a trial of the OX40 agonist ivuxolimab. These receptor sequences come from an adult with an advanced solid tumor such as melanoma, head and neck, liver or kidney cancer. Each CDR3 is given with its conserved first and last residue. The size of a clone is reported for some rows only, either as once, few or many, or as a class for expanded clones.

V,size,CDR3
TRBV5-8,-,CASSRARGASGEQFF
TRBV4-2,-,CASSQEQPVHYNEQFF
TRBV2,-,CASSEFQRADNEQFF
TRBV4-3,-,CASSQAEVAVEEQYF
TRBV18,-,CASSPGRSGNEKLFF
TRBV4-1,-,CASSQDEGERGGSTDTQYF
TRBV7-3,few,CASSLDNAPGSRNEQFF
TRBV7-8,-,CASSPKRLGEQYF
TRBV20-1,-,CSARGIEKLFF
TRBV7-9,-,CASSLEVTQYF
TRBV7-9,-,CASSPPLGTAETEAFF
TRBV10-3,once,CAISEGAGQGSAF
TRBV2,-,CASSGGQGYEKLFF
TRBV7-9,-,CASSSPGTGADTQYF
TRBV2,-,CASSNRGAGPGELFF
TRBV6-6,few,CASSSGNTEAFF
TRBV7-9,-,CASSLSHGTEAFF